This TCR beta chain was identified during a study of cytomegalovirus exposure and HLA in healthy donors (dated by TCRdb to the late 2010s). For the wider study: According to a later analysis, one platform produced both the 120 validation repertoires and the roughly 650 repertoires of the first cohort. Along with the approximately 670-subject first cohort, a separate validation cohort of over 90 different subjects was used. The aim of the study was to test whether cataloging public T cell receptors could identify signatures of past pathogen exposure. To predict cytomegalovirus infection status, the study combined high-throughput TCR immunosequencing, statistical association of individual TCRs with disease status, and machine learning. Findings and caveats that apply to the study as a whole: Cytomegalovirus status was reported to be diagnosed by the classifier with high specificity and sensitivity in both the original and validation cohorts. A later analysis found that TCRs clustered in the first cohort also tended to co-occur in the roughly 120 validation repertoires, with roughly 95% of cluster scores above 0. A later analysis had no HLA typing for the validation cohort, so co-occurrence there was scored across all 120 or so repertoires. In vitro tests confirmed that a few of the cytomegalovirus-associated TCR beta chains recognize cytomegalovirus antigens. The study gave a list of some 150 TCR beta chains associated with cytomegalovirus. The authors suggested that the approach could potentially be generalized to other disease states and immunological phenotypes. Most TCR sequences were seen in very few donors, while some public TCRs were found in many individuals.

The library was obtained by the immunoSEQ multiplex PCR assay. On the study's bioinformatics: To diagnose cytomegalovirus status from the catalog of TCR beta chain sequences, a statistical classification framework was built. The immuneACCESS repertoire file appears here via TCRdb, limited to in-frame rearrangements. These files lack a portion of the clones; in checked studies, under half of the deficit traces to unresolved V genes, and the cause of the others is not known. V, J and clone size were drawn from that table, and D and trimming were deduced from the DNA. The sample has about 130,000 clones on record, about nine tenths of them singletons. The ten largest clones represent 1.5% to 2.5% of the sample. Trimming takes 0 bases from V and 6 bases from J, and the germline ends sit 8 bases apart. CDR1 MNHEY and CDR2 SVGAGI were looked up in the germline V gene. There are 13 amino acids in the CDR3, from cysteine to phenylalanine inclusive. The retained sequence is limited to the CDR3, 39 bases, with the frame set at the first base.

Donors formed part of the validation cohort, which comprised some 120 subjects and was distinct from the first cohort of under 800 subjects. Note on this clone: Its antigen is still unknown. No clone much larger than this one lies a single base away; base qualities are absent.

The chain joins TRBV6-5 to TRBJ1-2; confidence is insufficient to name the D gene. The sequenced material came from PBMCs. This sequence was found in a woman aged 18 to 35 in good health and CMV-seronegative. CDR3 loop: CASSYSRSDGYTF. The nucleotides are TGTGCCAGCAGTTACTCGAGGTCGGATGGCTACACCTTC.